The sequence of this TCR beta chain was determined in a study of control samples from healthy donors and cancer patients. V was clipped by 3 bases and J by 3 bases; unmatched bases: 7. The CDR3 has 15 amino acids. CDR1 is SGDLS and CDR2 is YYNGEE in the germline V gene. The data were produced by immunoSEQ multiplex PCR, yet TCRdb's version contains in-frame clones alone and is incomplete. Among under 200,000 clones listed, 85% to 95% were seen once. Sequencing input: blood. The receptor was isolated from a woman between 40 and 50 years old in good health. V is TRBV9 and J is TRBJ1-2, with 8 nucleotides matching TRBD1. CDR3 DNA sequence: TGTGCCAGCAGCGCCCGGACAGGGTGGGACTATGGCTACACCTTC. Amino acid sequence: CASSARTGWDYGYTF. Variable domain in full (rest from reference TRBV9 and TRBJ1-2): DSGVTQTPKHLITATGQRVTLRCSPRSGDLSVYWYQQSLDQGLQFLIQYYNGEERAKGNILERFSAQQFPDLHSELNLSSLELGDSALYFCASSARTGWDYGYTFGSGTRLTVV.